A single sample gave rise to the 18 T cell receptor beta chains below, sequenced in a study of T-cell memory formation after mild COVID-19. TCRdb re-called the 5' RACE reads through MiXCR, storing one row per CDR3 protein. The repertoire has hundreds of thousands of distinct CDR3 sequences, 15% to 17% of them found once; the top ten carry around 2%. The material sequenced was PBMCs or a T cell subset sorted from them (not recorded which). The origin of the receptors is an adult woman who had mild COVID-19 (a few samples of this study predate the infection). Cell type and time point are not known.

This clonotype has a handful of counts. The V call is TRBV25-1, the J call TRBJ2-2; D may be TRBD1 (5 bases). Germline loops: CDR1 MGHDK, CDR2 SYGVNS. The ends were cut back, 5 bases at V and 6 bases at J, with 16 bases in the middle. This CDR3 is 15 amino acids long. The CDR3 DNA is TGTGCCAGCAGTAGGGGCCTTCTAAATCCCGGGGAGCTGTTTTTT. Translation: CASSRGLLNPGELFF.

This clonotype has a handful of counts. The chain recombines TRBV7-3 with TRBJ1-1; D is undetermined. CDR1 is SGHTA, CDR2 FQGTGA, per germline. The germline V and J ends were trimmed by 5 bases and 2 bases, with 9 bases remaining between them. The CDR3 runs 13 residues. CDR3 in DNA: TGTGCCAGCAGCGCCGGACTTAACACTGAAGCTTTCTTT. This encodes CASSAGLNTEAFF.

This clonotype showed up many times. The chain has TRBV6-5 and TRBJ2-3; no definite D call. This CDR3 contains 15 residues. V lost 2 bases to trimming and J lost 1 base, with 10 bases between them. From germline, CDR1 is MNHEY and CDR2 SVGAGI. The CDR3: CASSYQPLGTDTQYF. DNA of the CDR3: TGTGCCAGCAGTTACCAGCCCCTTGGCACAGATACGCAGTATTTT.

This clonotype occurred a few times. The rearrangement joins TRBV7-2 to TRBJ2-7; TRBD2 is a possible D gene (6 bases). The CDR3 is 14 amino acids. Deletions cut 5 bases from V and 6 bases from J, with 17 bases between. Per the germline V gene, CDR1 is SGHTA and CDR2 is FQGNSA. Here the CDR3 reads CASSPDWRDREQYF. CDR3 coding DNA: TGTGCCAGCAGCCCAGACTGGCGGGATCGCGAGCAGTACTTC.

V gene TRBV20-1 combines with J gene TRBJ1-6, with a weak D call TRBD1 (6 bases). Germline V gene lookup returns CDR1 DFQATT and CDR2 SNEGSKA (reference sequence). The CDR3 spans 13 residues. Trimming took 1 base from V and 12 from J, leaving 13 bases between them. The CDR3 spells CSARAQGVGPLHF. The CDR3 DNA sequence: TGCAGTGCTAGAGCACAGGGAGTCGGACCCCTCCACTTT.

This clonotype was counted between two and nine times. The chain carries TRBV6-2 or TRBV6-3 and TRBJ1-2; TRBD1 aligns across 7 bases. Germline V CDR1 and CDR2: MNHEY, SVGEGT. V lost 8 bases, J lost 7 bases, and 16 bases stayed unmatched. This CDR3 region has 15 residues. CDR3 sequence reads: CASGSLTGQNFGYTF. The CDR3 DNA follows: TGTGCCAGCGGCTCACTCACGGGACAGAATTTTGGCTACACCTTC.

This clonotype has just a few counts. This CDR3 reads CSAGKQGLNTEAFF. The CDR3 region has the DNA TGCAGTGCTGGCAAACAGGGGCTGAACACTGAAGCTTTCTTT. The chain has TRBV20-1 and TRBJ1-1; 7 positions match TRBD1. Per the germline V gene, CDR1 is DFQATT and CDR2 is SNEGSKA (reference sequence). This CDR3 comprises 14 residues. V shed 5 bases and J 0 bases; nucleotides not matched to a gene: 6.

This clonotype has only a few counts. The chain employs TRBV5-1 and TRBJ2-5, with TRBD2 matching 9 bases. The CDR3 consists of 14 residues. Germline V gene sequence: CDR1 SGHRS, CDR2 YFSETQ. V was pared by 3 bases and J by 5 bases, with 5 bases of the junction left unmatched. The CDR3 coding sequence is TGCGCCAGCAGCTCGGCCGGACTAGCGGAGACCCAGTACTTC. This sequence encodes CASSSAGLAETQYF.

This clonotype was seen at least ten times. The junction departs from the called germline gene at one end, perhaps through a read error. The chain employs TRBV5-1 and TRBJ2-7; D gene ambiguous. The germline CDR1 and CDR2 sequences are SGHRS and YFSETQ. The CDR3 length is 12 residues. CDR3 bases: TGCGCCAGCAGCTTGGAACCGGACCGTTACGCATTC. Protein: CASSLEPDRYAF.

CDR3 loop: CASSLTPNIQYF. CDR3 nucleotides: TGTGCCAGCAGCTTGACACCAAACATTCAGTACTTC. This chain uses TRBV5-6 with TRBJ2-4; D is unclear. Germline V lookup: CDR1 SGHDT, CDR2 YYEEEE. The V gene lost 1 base and the J gene lost 6 bases, with 5 bases spanning the gap. The CDR3 extends over 12 amino acids.

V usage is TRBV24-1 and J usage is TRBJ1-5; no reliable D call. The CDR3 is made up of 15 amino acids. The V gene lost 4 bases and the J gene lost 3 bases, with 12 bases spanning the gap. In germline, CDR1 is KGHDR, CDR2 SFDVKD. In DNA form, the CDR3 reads TGTGCCACCAGTGAGTCCCCCGGGCACAATCAGCCCCAGCATTTT. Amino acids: CATSESPGHNQPQHF.

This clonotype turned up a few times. Here the CDR3 reads CASSLVRFSSYNEQFF. The CDR3 bases are TGTGCCAGCAGTTTAGTACGGTTCAGCTCCTACAATGAGCAGTTCTTC. The V call is TRBV12-3 or TRBV12-4, the J call TRBJ2-1; D is unclear. This CDR3 is 16 amino acids long. V lost 1 base to trimming and J lost 0 bases, with 10 bases between them.

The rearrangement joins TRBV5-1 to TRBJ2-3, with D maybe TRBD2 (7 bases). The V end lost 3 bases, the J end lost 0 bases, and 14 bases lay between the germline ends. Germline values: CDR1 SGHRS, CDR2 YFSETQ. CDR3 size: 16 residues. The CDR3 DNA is TGCGCCAGCAGCTCCTTCGGGGGGCCTAGCACAGATACGCAGTATTTT. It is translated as CASSSFGGPSTDTQYF.

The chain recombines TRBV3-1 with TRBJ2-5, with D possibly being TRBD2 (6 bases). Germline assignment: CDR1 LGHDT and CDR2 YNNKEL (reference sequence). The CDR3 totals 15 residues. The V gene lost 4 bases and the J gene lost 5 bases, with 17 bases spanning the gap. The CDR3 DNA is TGTGCCAGCAGCCCACAGGAACCCCGGGGGGAGACCCAGTACTTC. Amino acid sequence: CASSPQEPRGETQYF.

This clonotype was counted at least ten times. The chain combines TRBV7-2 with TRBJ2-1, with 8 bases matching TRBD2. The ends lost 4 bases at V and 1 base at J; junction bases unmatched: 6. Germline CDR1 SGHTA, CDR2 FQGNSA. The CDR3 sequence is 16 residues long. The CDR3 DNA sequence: TGTGCCAGCAGCTCCCAAGCGGGAGTTTCCTACAATGAGCAGTTCTTC. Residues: CASSSQAGVSYNEQFF.

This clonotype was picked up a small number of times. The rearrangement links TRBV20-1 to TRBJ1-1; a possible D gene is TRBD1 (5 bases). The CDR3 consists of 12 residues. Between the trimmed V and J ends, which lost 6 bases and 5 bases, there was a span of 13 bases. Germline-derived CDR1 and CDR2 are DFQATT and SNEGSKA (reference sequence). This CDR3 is CSAERGNTEAFF. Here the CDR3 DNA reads TGCAGTGCAGAAAGGGGCAATACTGAAGCTTTCTTT.

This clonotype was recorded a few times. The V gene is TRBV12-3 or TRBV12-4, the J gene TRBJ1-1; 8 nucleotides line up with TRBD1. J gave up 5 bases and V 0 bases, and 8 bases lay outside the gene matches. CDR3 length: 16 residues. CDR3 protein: CASSLADRVRGTEAFF. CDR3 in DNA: TGTGCCAGCAGTTTAGCGGACAGGGTGCGGGGGACTGAAGCTTTCTTT.

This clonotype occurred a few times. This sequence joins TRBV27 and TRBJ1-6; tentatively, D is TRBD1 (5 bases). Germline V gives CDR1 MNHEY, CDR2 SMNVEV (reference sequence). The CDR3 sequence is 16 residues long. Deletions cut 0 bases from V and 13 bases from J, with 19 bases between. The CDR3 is CASSLSGVLRQDPLHF. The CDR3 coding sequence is TGTGCCAGCAGTTTATCGGGGGTTCTACGTCAAGATCCCCTCCACTTT.